What follows are 27 T cell receptor beta chains derived from one specimen sequenced in a study of technical replicates of blood from several donors. Sequencing was performed with immunoSEQ multiplex PCR; in TCRdb, only in-frame clones are kept and a portion is missing. The data contain 50,000 to 70,000 clones, about 88% of them singletons. Sequencing input: PBMCs. Receptors were obtained from a human donor in good health. Some clones in this sample may be carry-over from other donors' samples.

The genes are TRBV7-8 and TRBJ2-7; TRBD2 matches at 7 bases. Germline assignment: CDR1 SGHVS and CDR2 FQNEAQ. The CDR3 consists of 17 residues. Unmatched junction bases numbered 16, after V lost 5 bases and J lost 3 bases. CDR3 region: CASSHSGTHSTDYEQYF. DNA for the CDR3: TGTGCCAGCAGCCACAGCGGGACCCATTCCACTGACTACGAGCAGTACTTC.

V gene TRBV27 combines with J gene TRBJ2-3, with no clear D. CDR3 length: 14 residues. V was pared by 5 bases and J by 1 base, with 10 bases between. Germline values: CDR1 MNHEY, CDR2 SMNVEV (reference sequence). The CDR3 is CASSLYRGTDTQYF. The CDR3 bases are TGTGCCAGCAGTCTCTACAGAGGCACAGATACGCAGTATTTT.

The CDR3 is CASSIGRDRADEQFF. As DNA, the CDR3 is TGTGCCAGTAGTATAGGAAGGGACAGGGCCGATGAGCAGTTCTTC. V is TRBV19 and J is TRBJ2-1; 9 bases align to TRBD1. V shed 1 base and J 8 bases; nucleotides not matched to a gene: 6. Germline V gene lookup returns CDR1 LNHDA and CDR2 SQIVND (reference sequence). The CDR3 loop spans 15 amino acids.

The chain combines TRBV7-2 with TRBJ2-5; possibly TRBD2 for D (6 bases). Germline V gives CDR1 SGHTA, CDR2 FQGNSA. Between the trimmed V and J ends, which lost 5 bases and 5 bases, there was a span of 18 bases. The CDR3 runs to 15 residues. CDR3 DNA sequence: TGTGCCAGCAGCACCCTTGGGACTCCCTTGGAGACCCAGTACTTC. It translates to CASSTLGTPLETQYF. The full variable domain, rest sourced from reference TRBV7-2 and TRBJ2-5, is GAGVSQSPSNKVTEKGKDVELRCDPISGHTALYWYRQSLGQGLEFLIYFQGNSAPDKSGLPSDRFSAERTGGSVSTLTIQRTQQEDSAVYLCASSTLGTPLETQYFGPGTRLLVL.

The rearrangement uses TRBV9 and TRBJ2-2, with a weak D call TRBD2 (6 bases). The V end lost 3 bases, the J end lost 0 bases, and 12 bases lay between the germline ends. The CDR3 sequence is 16 residues long. CDR1 SGDLS and CDR2 YYNGEE come from the germline V gene. The CDR3 DNA sequence: TGTGCCAGCAGCGGGACTGGCGGGGCGAACACCGGGGAGCTGTTTTTT. It is translated as CASSGTGGANTGELFF.

The chain joins TRBV7-2 to TRBJ1-6; the match to TRBD1 covers 9 bases. The CDR3 runs 15 residues. V was pared by 6 bases and J by 10 bases, with 10 bases of the junction left unmatched. Germline CDR1 is SGHTA and CDR2 is FQGNSA. In DNA, the CDR3 is TGTGCCAGCAGGCAGGGGTCGGGACAGGGCTCACCCCTCCACTTT. Translated, it gives CASRQGSGQGSPLHF.

Only one count was recorded for this clone. The V gene is TRBV11-2, the J gene TRBJ1-2; D gene ambiguous. Trimming stripped 7 bases from V and 0 bases from J, with 9 bases between. Germline V CDR1 and CDR2: SGHAT, FQNNGV. This CDR3 has 13 amino acids. The CDR3 nucleotides read TGTGCCAGCAAGGCGGGAACTAACTATGGCTACACCTTC. Protein sequence: CASKAGTNYGYTF.

This chain joins TRBV7-2 and TRBJ1-1; D is undetermined. The germline V gene has CDR1 SGHTA and CDR2 FQGNSA. The ends were cut back, 1 base at V and 4 bases at J, with 7 bases in the middle. The CDR3 has 13 residues. CDR3 region: CASSLEAATEAFF. The DNA of the CDR3 is TGTGCCAGCAGCTTAGAAGCTGCCACTGAAGCTTTCTTT.

This clone appeared a single time. The chain recombines TRBV14 with TRBJ2-7; the match to TRBD1 covers 9 bases. This CDR3 is built from 14 residues. The germline CDR1 and CDR2 sequences are SGHDN and FVKESK. With V trimmed by 0 bases and J by 6 bases, 3 bases remained unmatched. CDR3 in amino acids: CASSQEQGAIEQYF. The CDR3 coding sequence is TGTGCCAGCAGCCAAGAACAGGGGGCCATCGAGCAGTACTTC.

This rearrangement joins TRBV19 to TRBJ2-3; 8 bases line up with TRBD2. Per the germline V gene, CDR1 is LNHDA and CDR2 is SQIVND (reference sequence). The CDR3 sequence is 17 residues long. V was pared by 2 bases and J by 1 base, with 8 bases of the junction left unmatched. This chain's CDR3 is CASSILPREGGTDTQYF. CDR3 bases: TGTGCCAGTAGTATATTACCCCGGGAGGGAGGCACAGATACGCAGTATTTT.

The J gene is TRBJ1-2, the V gene TRBV7-2, with no clear D. This CDR3 has 13 residues. The germline V gene encodes CDR1 SGHTA and CDR2 FQGNSA. V was cut by 0 bases and J by 6 bases, with 8 bases left in between. The CDR3 nucleotides are TGTGCCAGCAGCTTAGCCCGGGAAGATGGCTACACCTTC. Protein: CASSLAREDGYTF.

The chain couples TRBV5-4 to TRBJ1-4; 11 bases map to TRBD1. Germline CDR1 reads SGHNT; CDR2 reads YYREEE (reference sequence). V was clipped by 4 bases and J by 10 bases; unmatched bases: 18. The CDR3 runs 18 residues. CDR3 bases: TGTGCCAGCAGCGATGGACAGGGGGCGGGGGTGGCTGTTGGAAAACTGTTTTTT. Encoded protein: CASSDGQGAGVAVGKLFF.

The V and J genes are TRBV15 and TRBJ2-7, with 7 nucleotides matching TRBD1. Germline assignment: CDR1 LNHNV and CDR2 YYDKDF (reference sequence). Trimming cost V 2 bases and J 2 bases; bases outside gene matches: 6. The length of the CDR3 is 15 residues. CDR3 in DNA: TGTGCCACCAGCAGATCCCTGACAGGGCCCTACGAGCAGTACTTC. This encodes CATSRSLTGPYEQYF.

The V gene is TRBV27, the J gene TRBJ2-7; D is unresolved. Trimming cost V 6 bases and J 0 bases, with 15 bases left between them. The CDR3 spans 15 residues. Germline V gene lookup returns CDR1 MNHEY and CDR2 SMNVEV (reference sequence). CDR3 protein: CASSQTENFSYEQYF. In nucleotides, the CDR3 is TGTGCCAGCAGCCAAACAGAAAACTTCTCCTACGAGCAGTACTTC.

The V call is TRBV10-2, the J call TRBJ2-7; D gene uncertain. Between the trimmed V and J ends, which lost 4 bases and 3 bases, there was a span of 7 bases. Germline V CDR1 and CDR2: WSHSY, SAAADI. This CDR3 region has 12 residues. The DNA for the CDR3 is TGCGCCAGCAGTGCTGCAGGCTACGAGCAGTACTTC. Translation gives CASSAAGYEQYF.

This rearrangement joins TRBV6-1 to TRBJ2-1; maybe TRBD1 (6 bases). V lost 2 bases to trimming and J lost 0 bases, with 14 bases between them. The CDR3 length is 17 residues. CDR1 is MNHNS, CDR2 SASEGT, per germline. The DNA of the CDR3 is TGTGCCAGCAGTGAATCGATTGGGACACTCTCCTACAATGAGCAGTTCTTC. This translates into CASSESIGTLSYNEQFF.

The chain combines TRBV7-8 with TRBJ1-1; possible D gene TRBD1, 6 bases. There are 17 residues in the CDR3. V lost 1 base and J lost 0, with 15 bases in between. Germline V gives CDR1 SGHVS, CDR2 FQNEAQ. CDR3 in DNA: TGTGCCAGCAGCTTAGGGGGGGGGACAAGCTTGAACACTGAAGCTTTCTTT. Its protein product is CASSLGGGTSLNTEAFF.

The V call is TRBV7-3, the J call TRBJ2-3; 12 positions match TRBD2. Trimming took 3 bases from V and 4 from J; bases not matched to a gene: 2. Germline CDR1 reads SGHTA; CDR2 reads FQGTGA. This CDR3 comprises 15 residues. CDR3: CASSFRLAGADTQYF. DNA of the CDR3: TGTGCCAGCAGCTTCAGACTAGCGGGAGCAGATACGCAGTATTTT.

The V and J genes are TRBV5-4 and TRBJ2-5; 7 bases fit TRBD1. The germline CDR1 and CDR2 sequences are SGHNT and YYREEE (reference sequence). With 0 bases clipped from V and 5 bases from J, the junction kept 7 bases outside the gene matches. The CDR3 is made up of 15 amino acids. CDR3 residues: CASSLEGAVRETQYF. DNA of the CDR3: TGTGCCAGCAGCTTGGAGGGGGCTGTTAGGGAGACCCAGTACTTC.

The chain links TRBV7-6 to TRBJ2-7, with D possibly being TRBD1 (6 bases). CDR3 length equals 16 residues. The V gene's germline CDR1 is SGHVS and CDR2 FNYEAQ. Trimming stripped 5 bases from V and 5 bases from J, with 22 bases between. CDR3 nucleotides: TGTGCCAGCAGCCCTAGAGGGGCGACAGGATCTAACGAGCAGTACTTC. Translation: CASSPRGATGSNEQYF.

The V gene is TRBV5-1, the J gene TRBJ2-5, with a weak D call TRBD1 (6 bases). With 7 bases removed from V and 0 bases from J, the gap between germline ends came to 13 bases. The CDR3 consists of 14 residues. Germline assignment: CDR1 SGHRS and CDR2 YFSETQ. The chain's CDR3 is CASHSQGNQETQYF. The CDR3 bases are TGCGCCAGCCACTCACAGGGTAACCAAGAGACCCAGTACTTC.

The CDR3 loop reads CASSKDTIPYEQYF. The CDR3, as DNA: TGCGCCAGCAGCAAAGACACGATTCCCTACGAGCAGTACTTC. The chain has TRBV5-1 and TRBJ2-7, with no clear D. The germline V gene has CDR1 SGHRS and CDR2 YFSETQ. There are 14 residues in the CDR3. V was trimmed by 4 bases and J by 2 bases, leaving 13 bases between them.

J is TRBJ2-1 and V is TRBV27, with TRBD2 matching 11 bases. The V segment lost 5 bases and the J segment 6 bases; nucleotides outside the gene matches: 6. The length of the CDR3 is 15 residues. CDR1 and CDR2 from the germline V gene are MNHEY and SMNVEV (reference sequence). The CDR3 region is CASSLPTSGVNEQFF. CDR3 bases: TGTGCCAGCAGTCTCCCGACTAGCGGGGTCAATGAGCAGTTCTTC.

This chain links TRBV6-5 with TRBJ2-4, with 7 nucleotides matching TRBD1. After removal of 2 bases from V and 8 bases from J, the junction contained 3 bases not matched to a gene. Germline V CDR1 and CDR2: MNHEY, SVGAGI. This CDR3 has 13 amino acids. In nucleotides, the CDR3 is TGTGCCAGCAGTTACGACAGGGCGGACATTCAGTACTTC. It codes for CASSYDRADIQYF.

This clone has just a few counts. This chain uses TRBV29-1 with TRBJ2-3; D not resolved. Trimming removed 6 bases at V and 0 bases at J, with 7 bases between. This CDR3 comprises 12 residues. Germline values: CDR1 SQVTM, CDR2 ANQGSEA. The CDR3 reads CSVKTSTDTQYF. CDR3 sequence (DNA): TGCAGCGTGAAGACTAGCACAGATACGCAGTATTTT.

This clone came up once. The gene calls are TRBV11-3 and TRBJ1-2; 12 nucleotides line up with TRBD1. V trimming: 5 bases; J trimming: 6 bases; junction bases outside the gene matches: 7. This CDR3 has 15 residues. The germline V gene has CDR1 SGHNT and CDR2 YENEEA. The CDR3 protein is CASSDGTGGEDGYTF. DNA of the CDR3: TGTGCCAGCAGCGACGGGACAGGGGGCGAGGATGGCTACACCTTC.

The V and J genes are TRBV6-1 and TRBJ1-4; 7 bases are shared with TRBD1. The CDR3 length is 15 residues. V lost 6 bases, J lost 7 bases, and 11 bases stayed unmatched. The germline V gene has CDR1 MNHNS and CDR2 SASEGT. For the CDR3, the DNA is TGTGCCAGCAGAGATACGACAGGGATGGGTGAAAAACTGTTTTTT. Its protein is CASRDTTGMGEKLFF.